The next 15 T cell receptor beta chains were all read from a single sample in a study of T cell repertoires in cytomegalovirus infection (dated by TCRdb to between 2018 and 2021). Their antigens are not known. Sequencing relied on an Illumina HiSeq 1500. In-frame beta chains were kept once TCRdb had trimmed the public reads at Q25 with fastp and called clones with MiXCR. Every distinct CDR3 protein forms one entry, paired with its most common genes and DNA. The sample contains about 890,000 distinct CDR3 sequences, approximately 33% of them found a single time. The ten largest clones take up about an eighth of the sample. Explained via the paper, the treatment or condition label denotes: in vitro stimulation with specific CMV peptide epitopes to enrich CMV-specific T cells. Specimen: cultured CD8+ T cells from PBMCs, collected from culture after CMV antigen stimulation. The receptors derive from a human donor in good health (CMV status not recorded). Some clones in this sample may be carry-over from other donors' samples.

The chain recombines TRBV19 with TRBJ2-1; the match to TRBD1 covers 7 bases. The CDR3 consists of 13 residues. Germline CDR1 is LNHDA and CDR2 is SQIVND (reference sequence). With 6 bases clipped from V and 4 bases from J, the junction kept 3 bases outside the gene matches. This CDR3 is CASRDRMYNEQFF. DNA of the CDR3: TGTGCCAGTAGGGACAGGATGTACAATGAGCAGTTCTTC.

This clonotype has a handful of counts. The rearrangement uses TRBV6-1 and TRBJ1-5, with 7 bases fitting TRBD1. This CDR3 contains 15 residues. Germline V gene data show CDR1 as MNHNS and CDR2 as SASEGT. Trimming took 8 bases from V and 2 from J; bases not matched to a gene: 9. As DNA, the CDR3 is TGTGCCAGCTCTCCCTCCGGGACAGGCAATCAGCCCCAGCATTTT. This codes for CASSPSGTGNQPQHF.

The chain recombines TRBV15 with TRBJ1-5; D uncertain. V lost 2 bases and J 3 bases, leaving 14 bases between the germline ends. CDR3 size: 16 residues. CDR1 is LNHNV, CDR2 YYDKDF, per germline (reference sequence). CDR3 protein: CATSRSYDISNQPQHF. The CDR3 DNA is TGTGCCACCAGCAGATCCTATGACATCTCCAATCAGCCCCAGCATTTT. The variable domain in full, completed from reference TRBV15 and TRBJ1-5, reads DAMVIQNPRYQVTQFGKPVTLSCSQTLNHNVMYWYQQKSSQAPKLLFHYYDKDFNNEADTPDNFQSRRPNTSFCFLDIRSPGLGDTAMYLCATSRSYDISNQPQHFGDGTRLSIL.

CDR3 nucleotides: TGTGCCAGTAGCAGTTACGGACAAAACACCGGGGAGCTGTTTTTT. It is translated as CASSSYGQNTGELFF. The rearrangement links TRBV19 to TRBJ2-2, with a tentative D call TRBD1 (5 bases). Germline V CDR1 and CDR2: LNHDA, SQIVND (reference sequence). There are 15 residues in the CDR3. V gave up 6 bases and J gave up 2 bases, with 13 bases separating them.

CDR3: CASRQGAAQPQHF. The CDR3 DNA reads as TGTGCCAGTAGACAGGGGGCAGCTCAGCCCCAGCATTTT. V usage is TRBV19 and J usage is TRBJ1-5; TRBD1 agrees at 9 bases. The V and J ends lost 6 bases and 6 bases, in that order; junction bases with no gene match: 3. Germline V gene lookup returns CDR1 LNHDA and CDR2 SQIVND (reference sequence). This CDR3 region has 13 residues.

The chain recombines TRBV6-2 or TRBV6-3 with TRBJ2-6; perhaps TRBD1 as D (5 bases). The CDR3 has 18 residues. Germline V gene data show CDR1 as MNHEY and CDR2 as SVGEGT. Trimming shortened V by 7 bases and J by 0 bases, and 19 bases separated the two germline ends. The CDR3 sequence: CASINRGVVSSGANVLTF. The CDR3 nucleotides read TGTGCCAGCATAAATAGGGGCGTCGTATCCTCTGGGGCCAACGTCCTGACTTTC.

The V gene is TRBV7-3, the J gene TRBJ2-5; D is uncertain. Germline CDR1 and CDR2: SGHTA and FQGTGA. V gave up 5 bases and J gave up 1 base, with 17 bases separating them. The CDR3 extends over 16 amino acids. The DNA for the CDR3 is TGTGCCAGCAGCGACCCTGAACCCGAACCCCAAGAGACCCAGTACTTC. It translates to CASSDPEPEPQETQYF.

This chain joins TRBV5-6 and TRBJ2-3, with D perhaps matching TRBD2 (5 bases). This CDR3 is built from 12 residues. The ends were cut back, 0 bases at V and 6 bases at J, with 5 bases in the middle. CDR1 is SGHDT and CDR2 is YYEEEE in the germline V gene. DNA of the CDR3: TGTGCCAGCAGCTTGGAGCGGGATACGCAGTATTTT. Its protein product is CASSLERDTQYF.

In nucleotides, the CDR3 is TGCAGCGTTGTCTGTCCCCACATAGCCAAAAACATTCAGTACTTC. It codes for CSVVCPHIAKNIQYF. The chain links TRBV29-1 to TRBJ2-4; no definite D call. The CDR3 is made up of 15 amino acids. V dropped 4 bases and J dropped 0 bases, with 13 bases sitting between them. Germline assignment: CDR1 SQVTM and CDR2 ANQGSEA. Combining the CDR3 with reference TRBV29-1 and TRBJ2-4 gives the whole variable domain SAVISQKPSRDICQRGTSLTIQCQVDSQVTMMFWYRQQPGQSLTLIATANQGSEATYESGFVIDKFPISRPNLTFSTLTVSNMSPEDSSIYLCSVVCPHIAKNIQYFGAGTRLSVL.

As concerns this clonotype: A clone one base away is much larger, so this may be a read error. The chain has TRBV7-2 and TRBJ2-7; 9 nucleotides line up with TRBD2. V lost 5 bases to trimming and J lost 4 bases; unmatched junction nucleotides: 12. CDR1 and CDR2 from the germline V gene are SGHTA and FQGNSA. The CDR3 loop spans 16 amino acids. CDR3 region: CTSSPRGGGGGYEQYV. Here the CDR3 DNA reads TGTACCAGCAGCCCAAGGGGAGGCGGGGGGGGTTACGAGCAGTACGTC.

The rearrangement uses TRBV27 and TRBJ2-2; D is unresolved. The germline V gene has CDR1 MNHEY and CDR2 SMNVEV (reference sequence). The CDR3 runs 12 residues. Trimming removed 3 bases at V and 7 bases at J, with 6 bases between. The CDR3 spells CASSLIGGELFF. Written as DNA, the CDR3 is TGTGCCAGCAGTTTGATCGGCGGGGAGCTGTTTTTT.

This clonotype occurred a few times. This chain uses TRBV11-2 with TRBJ2-2; 7 bases match TRBD1. This CDR3 is built from 15 residues. Germline V gene data show CDR1 as SGHAT and CDR2 as FQNNGV. J lost 4 bases, V lost 5 bases, and 7 bases had no gene match. The CDR3, as DNA: TGTGCCAGCAGCCCCGGGACAGCGGCCACCGGGGAGCTGTTTTTT. This translates into CASSPGTAATGELFF.

CDR3 residues: CASRTSGGAYEQFF. The DNA of the CDR3 is TGTGCCAGCAGGACTAGCGGGGGGGCCTATGAGCAGTTCTTC. The V gene is TRBV5-3, the J gene TRBJ2-1; the match to TRBD2 covers 15 bases. TRBV5-3 is an ORF for which the function is uncertain. V was clipped by 8 bases and J by 8 bases; unmatched bases: 5. The CDR3 is 14 residues long.

This clonotype has a handful of counts. This chain connects TRBV5-6 to TRBJ2-7; perhaps TRBD1 as D (6 bases). Germline CDR1 and CDR2: SGHDT and YYEEEE. This CDR3 comprises 14 residues. V lost 3 bases and J 0 bases, leaving 10 bases between the germline ends. CDR3 amino acids: CASSSGTNSYEQYV. The CDR3, as DNA: TGTGCCAGCAGCTCCGGGACAAACTCCTACGAGCAGTACGTC.

The chain recombines TRBV9 with TRBJ2-2, with D possibly matching TRBD2 (6 bases). The V gene's germline CDR1 is SGDLS and CDR2 YYNGEE. The V gene lost 6 bases and the J gene lost 5 bases, with 11 bases spanning the gap. The CDR3 contains 13 residues. CDR3 sequence: CASKVGGTGELFF. The CDR3 DNA follows: TGTGCCAGCAAGGTGGGGGGAACCGGGGAGCTGTTTTTT.